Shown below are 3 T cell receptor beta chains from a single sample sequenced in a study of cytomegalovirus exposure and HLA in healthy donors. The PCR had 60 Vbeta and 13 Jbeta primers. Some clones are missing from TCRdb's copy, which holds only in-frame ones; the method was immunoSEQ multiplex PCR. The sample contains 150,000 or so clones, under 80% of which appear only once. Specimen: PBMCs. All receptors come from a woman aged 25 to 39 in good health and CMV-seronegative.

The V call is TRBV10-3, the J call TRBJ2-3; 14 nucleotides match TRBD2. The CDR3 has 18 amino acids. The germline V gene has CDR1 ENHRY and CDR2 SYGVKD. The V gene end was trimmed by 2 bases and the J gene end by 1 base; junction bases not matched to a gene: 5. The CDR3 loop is CAISEPQGLAGGTDTQYF. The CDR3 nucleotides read TGTGCCATCAGTGAGCCTCAGGGACTAGCGGGGGGCACAGATACGCAGTATTTT.

CDR3 bases: TGTGCCAGCAGCCCAAGTGGAGGGAAAGATGGGGCCAACGTCCTGACTTTC. Translating gives CASSPSGGKDGANVLTF. The chain is built from TRBV5-4 and TRBJ2-6; a possible D gene is TRBD2 (6 bases). V was shortened by 4 bases and J by 3 bases, with 17 bases between the two germline ends. Germline V lookup: CDR1 SGHNT, CDR2 YYREEE (reference sequence). This CDR3 comprises 17 residues. Full variable domain (rest looked up from reference TRBV5-4 and TRBJ2-6): ETGVTQSPTHLIKTRGQQVTLRCSSQSGHNTVSWYQQALGQGPQFIFQYYREEENGRGNFPPRFSGLQFPNYSSELNVNALELDDSALYLCASSPSGGKDGANVLTFGAGSRLTVL.

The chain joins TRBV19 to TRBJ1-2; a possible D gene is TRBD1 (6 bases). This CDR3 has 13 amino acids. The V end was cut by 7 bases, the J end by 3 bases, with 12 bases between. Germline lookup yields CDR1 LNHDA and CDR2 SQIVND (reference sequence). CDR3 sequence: CASNPGAYYGYTF. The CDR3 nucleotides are TGTGCCAGTAACCCAGGGGCCTACTATGGCTACACCTTC.